This T cell receptor (beta chain) was obtained from a study of response to subunit inactivated influenza vaccine. TCRdb redid the calling of the RT-PCR reads with MiXCR, one entry per CDR3 protein. Of about 500,000 distinct CDR3 sequences in the sample, 6.5% to 8% are singletons; the top ten hold around 13%. Findings of the study overall: That few new T cells are recruited by each seasonal influenza vaccination was the authors' suggestion.

This clonotype was observed a handful of times. Its antigen is unidentified. The CDR3 runs to 13 residues. V shed 5 bases and J shed 6 bases, with 16 bases lying between them. CDR1 and CDR2 from the germline V gene are DFQATT and SNEGSKA (reference sequence). The sequencing used PBMCs from blood, collected about 23 months after vaccination. The chain joins TRBV20-1 to TRBJ1-2; tentative D call: TRBD1 (5 bases). The receptor's source is a man between 45 and 75 years old who received an inactivated influenza vaccine. CDR3 amino acids: CSARDLISDGYTF. The CDR3 nucleotides are TGCAGTGCTCGGGACCTCATTTCGGATGGCTACACCTTC.